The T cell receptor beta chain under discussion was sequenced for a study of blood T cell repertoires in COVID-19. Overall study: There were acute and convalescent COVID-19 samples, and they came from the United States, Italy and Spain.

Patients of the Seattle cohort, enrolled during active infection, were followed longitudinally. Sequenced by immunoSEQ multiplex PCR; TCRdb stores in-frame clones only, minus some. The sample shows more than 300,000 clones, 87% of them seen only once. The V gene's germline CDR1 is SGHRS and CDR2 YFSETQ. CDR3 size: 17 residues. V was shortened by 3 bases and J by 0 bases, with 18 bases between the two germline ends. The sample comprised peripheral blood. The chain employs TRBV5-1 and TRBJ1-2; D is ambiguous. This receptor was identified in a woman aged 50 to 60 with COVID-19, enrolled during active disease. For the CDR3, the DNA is TGCGCCAGCAGCTCAGGACTACCCTTGAGAGCTAACTATGGCTACACCTTC. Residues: CASSSGLPLRANYGYTF. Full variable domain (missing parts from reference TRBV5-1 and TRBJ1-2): KAGVTQTPRYLIKTRGQQVTLSCSPISGHRSVSWYQQTPGQGLQFLFEYFSETQRNKGNFPGRFSGRQFSNSRSEMNVSTLELGDSALYLCASSSGLPLRANYGYTFGSGTRLTVV.